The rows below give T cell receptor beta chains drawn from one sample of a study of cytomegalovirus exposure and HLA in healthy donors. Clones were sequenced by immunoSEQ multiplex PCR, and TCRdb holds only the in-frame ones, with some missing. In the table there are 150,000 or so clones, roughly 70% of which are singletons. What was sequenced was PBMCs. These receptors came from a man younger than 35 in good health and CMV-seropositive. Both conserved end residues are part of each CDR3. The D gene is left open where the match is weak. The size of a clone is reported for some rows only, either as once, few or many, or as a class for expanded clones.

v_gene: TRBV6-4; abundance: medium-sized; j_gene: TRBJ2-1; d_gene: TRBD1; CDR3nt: TGTGCCAGCAGTGGGACAGGGGGCTACAATGAGCAGTTCTTC; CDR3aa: CASSGTGGYNEQFF
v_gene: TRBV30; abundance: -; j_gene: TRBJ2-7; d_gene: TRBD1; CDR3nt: TGTGCCTGGAGTCCCGGGACAGGGTATTTTGTGCAGGACTTC; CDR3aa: CAWSPGTGYFVQDF
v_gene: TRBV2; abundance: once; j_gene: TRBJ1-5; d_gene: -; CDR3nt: TGTGCCAGCAGTTCATCAGGCGCCGGCAATCAGCCCCAGCATTTT; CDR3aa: CASSSSGAGNQPQHF
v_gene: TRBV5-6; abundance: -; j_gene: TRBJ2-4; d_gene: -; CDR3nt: TGTGCCAGCAGCTTGCTGGCAGGGGCAAACATTCAGTACTTC; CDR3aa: CASSLLAGANIQYF
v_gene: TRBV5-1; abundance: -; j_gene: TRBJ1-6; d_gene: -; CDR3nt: TGCGCCAGCAGAACAGGGAACTCCTATAATTCACCCCTCCACTTT; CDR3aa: CASRTGNSYNSPLHF
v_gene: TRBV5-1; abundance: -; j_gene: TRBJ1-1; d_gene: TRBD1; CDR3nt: TGCGCCAGCAGCCTACAGGGGGCCCACGACACTGAAGCTTTCTTT; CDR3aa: CASSLQGAHDTEAFF
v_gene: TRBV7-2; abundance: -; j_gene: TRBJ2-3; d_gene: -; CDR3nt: TGTGCCAGCAGCCCAAGCGGGCGGGAAGCGCAGTATTTT; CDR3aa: CASSPSGREAQYF
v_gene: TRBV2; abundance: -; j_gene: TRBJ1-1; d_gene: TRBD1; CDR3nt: TGTGCCAAACACGGGGACAGGGTGGGCACTGAAGCTTTCTTT; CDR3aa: CAKHGDRVGTEAFF
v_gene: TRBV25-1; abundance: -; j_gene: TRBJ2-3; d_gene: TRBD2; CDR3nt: TGTGCCAGCAGTCCGCTAGCGGGGGTGACAGATACGCAGTATTTT; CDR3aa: CASSPLAGVTDTQYF
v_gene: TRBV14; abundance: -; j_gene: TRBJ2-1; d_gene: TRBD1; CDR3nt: TGTGCCAGCAGCCAAATACCGGGACAGGGGGATAATGAGCAGTTCTTC; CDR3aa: CASSQIPGQGDNEQFF
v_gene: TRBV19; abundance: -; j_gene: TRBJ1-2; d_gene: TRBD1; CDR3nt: TGTGCCAGTAGTAGGACAGGGTATATCTATGGCTACACCTTC; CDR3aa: CASSRTGYIYGYTF
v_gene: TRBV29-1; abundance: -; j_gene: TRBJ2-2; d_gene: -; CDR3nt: TGCAGCGTGGGGGGACTGGACACCGGGGAGCTGTTTTTT; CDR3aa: CSVGGLDTGELFF
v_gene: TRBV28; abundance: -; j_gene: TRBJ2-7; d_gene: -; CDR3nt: TGTGCCAGCAGTTTAGAAAGCGGGACACGGTTCCACGAGCAGTACTTC; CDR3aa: CASSLESGTRFHEQYF
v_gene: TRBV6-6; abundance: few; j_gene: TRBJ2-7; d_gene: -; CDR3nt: TGTGCCAGCAGTTACAAGACAGGTGGGGCCTACGAGCAGTACTTC; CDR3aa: CASSYKTGGAYEQYF
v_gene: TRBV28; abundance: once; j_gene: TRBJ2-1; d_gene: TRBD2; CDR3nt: TGTGCCAGCAAGAGTAGCGGGAGTCTAAATGAGCAGTTCTTC; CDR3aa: CASKSSGSLNEQFF